The 29 T cell receptor beta chains given below trace back to one sample, sequenced in a study of blood T cells in healthy people across ages. A second roughly 6 to 12 cycle PCR used barcoded and J-beta primers. Via MiXCR, TCRdb re-called the 5' RACE reads, giving one row per CDR3 protein. The sample records approximately 730,000 distinct CDR3 sequences, about 40% being singletons. The specimen was blood. These receptors all come from a woman in her sixties in good health.

The gene calls are TRBV12-3 or TRBV12-4 and TRBJ2-1; 11 positions agree with TRBD2. The CDR3 consists of 15 residues. With V trimmed by 2 bases and J by 5 bases, 2 bases remained unmatched. CDR3 region: CASSLTSGGHNEQFF. The CDR3 DNA follows: TGTGCCAGCAGTTTAACTAGCGGGGGCCACAATGAGCAGTTCTTC.

This chain links TRBV12-3 or TRBV12-4 with TRBJ1-2; D is unresolved. This CDR3 has 16 residues. Trimming left V 2 bases short and J 3 bases short, with 16 bases between. CDR3 DNA sequence: TGTGCCAGCAGTTTACGGCTGGGGTATTGGGACTATGGCTACACCTTC. This translates into CASSLRLGYWDYGYTF.

This clonotype was counted only a few times. V gene TRBV9 combines with J gene TRBJ2-1, with TRBD2 identical over 12 bases. Trimming at V came to 0 bases and at J to 5 bases, leaving 6 bases not matched to a gene. CDR1 is SGDLS and CDR2 is YYNGEE in the germline V gene. The CDR3 is 17 amino acids. The CDR3 region has the DNA TGTGCCAGCAGCGTAGTATCTAGCGGGGGGGGTAACAATGAGCAGTTCTTC. Translated, it gives CASSVVSSGGGNNEQFF.

The chain is built from TRBV2 and TRBJ2-3; D gene ambiguous. CDR3 length: 14 amino acids. Germline V CDR1 and CDR2: SNHLY, FYNNEI. The V end was cut by 11 bases, the J end by 0 bases, with 15 bases between. In DNA, the CDR3 is TGTGCCGACGCGAGAGGAGATAGCACAGATACGCAGTATTTT. Translating it yields CADARGDSTDTQYF. The full variable domain, with the rest looked up from reference TRBV2 and TRBJ2-3, is EPEVTQTPSHQVTQMGQEVILRCVPISNHLYFYWYRQILGQKVEFLVSFYNNEISEKSEIFDDQFSVERPDGSNFTLKIRSTKLEDSAMYFCADARGDSTDTQYFGPGTRLTVL.

This chain connects TRBV20-1 to TRBJ1-6; perhaps TRBD1 as D (6 bases). Trimming took 6 bases from V and 7 from J, leaving 22 bases between them. The germline V gene encodes CDR1 DFQATT and CDR2 SNEGSKA (reference sequence). The CDR3 sequence is 16 residues long. CDR3: CSAHRSGTSGNSPLHF. In nucleotides, the CDR3 is TGCAGTGCCCATAGATCCGGGACATCAGGAAATTCACCCCTCCACTTT.

This clonotype was counted at least ten times. The CDR3 nucleotides are TGCAGTGCCCAACTATGGACTAGCGGGAGCAATGAGCAGTTCTTC. Its protein product is CSAQLWTSGSNEQFF. The chain joins TRBV20-1 to TRBJ2-1; 13 bases align to TRBD2. CDR1 is DFQATT and CDR2 is SNEGSKA in the germline V gene (reference sequence). The V gene end was trimmed by 6 bases and the J gene end by 6 bases; junction bases not matched to a gene: 8. The CDR3 has 15 amino acids.

Many counts were recorded for this clonotype. V is TRBV7-2 and J is TRBJ2-3, with 7 nucleotides matching TRBD2. CDR3 length equals 18 residues. Germline V gene lookup returns CDR1 SGHTA and CDR2 FQGNSA. V was clipped by 4 bases and J by 0 bases; unmatched bases: 13. As DNA, the CDR3 is TGTGCCAGCAGCTCTAGCTCCATCCTAGCGGCCAGCACAGATACGCAGTATTTT. Residues: CASSSSSILAASTDTQYF.

This rearrangement joins TRBV27 to TRBJ2-1, with TRBD2 matching over 7 bases. J was trimmed by 3 bases and V by 4 bases; bases with no gene match: 6. Germline lookup yields CDR1 MNHEY and CDR2 SMNVEV (reference sequence). The CDR3 totals 15 residues. The CDR3 here is CASSSPGTNYNEQFF. Written as DNA, the CDR3 is TGTGCCAGCAGTTCCCCCGGGACTAACTACAATGAGCAGTTCTTC.

The chain couples TRBV20-1 to TRBJ2-1; D is undetermined. Germline V gives CDR1 DFQATT, CDR2 SNEGSKA (reference sequence). The CDR3 consists of 14 residues. V lost 6 bases and J 4 bases, leaving 16 bases between the germline ends. CDR3 in amino acids: CSALGGRAYNEQFF. CDR3 DNA: TGCAGTGCCTTGGGTGGCCGGGCTTACAATGAGCAGTTCTTC.

This clonotype came up once. This sequence joins TRBV6-2 or TRBV6-3 and TRBJ2-5; either TRBD1 or TRBD2 may supply D (5 bases each). The J call is uncertain, as TRBJ2-7 better fits the DNA end. CDR1 is MNHEY and CDR2 is SVGEGT in the germline V gene. CDR3 length: 13 amino acids. The CDR3 region is CASSYGRDDEQYF. Here the CDR3 DNA reads TGTGCCAGCAGTTACGGCAGGGACGACGAGCAGTACTTC.

V gene TRBV3-1 combines with J gene TRBJ2-4; D not certain. This CDR3 region has 16 residues. Germline-derived CDR1 and CDR2 are LGHDT and YNNKEL (reference sequence). V lost 3 bases to trimming and J lost 0 bases, with 12 bases between them. The CDR3 loop is CASSQDLGRAKNIQYF. Here the CDR3 DNA reads TGTGCCAGCAGCCAGGACCTCGGCCGAGCCAAAAACATTCAGTACTTC.

A remark on this clonotype: A read error may produce the germline difference seen at one junction end. The chain links TRBV7-2 to TRBJ1-6; D is uncertain. Germline V gene lookup returns CDR1 SGHTA and CDR2 FQGNSA. The CDR3 totals 13 residues. The CDR3 nucleotides are TGTGCCAGCAGCGTAGCTGCCCTCGGGGCCCTCCACTTT. Its protein is CASSVAALGALHF.

V and J are TRBV7-2 and TRBJ2-7, with D possibly TRBD2 on 6 matching bases. CDR1 is SGHTA and CDR2 is FQGNSA in the germline V gene. Trimming shortened V by 1 base and J by 2 bases, and 12 bases separated the two germline ends. The length of the CDR3 is 15 residues. The CDR3 reads CASSLGRGTPYEQYF. For the CDR3, the DNA is TGTGCCAGCAGCTTAGGTCGGGGGACCCCCTACGAGCAGTACTTC. The full variable domain, with the rest looked up from reference TRBV7-2 and TRBJ2-7, is GAGVSQSPSNKVTEKGKDVELRCDPISGHTALYWYRQSLGQGLEFLIYFQGNSAPDKSGLPSDRFSAERTGGSVSTLTIQRTQQEDSAVYLCASSLGRGTPYEQYFGPGTRLTVT.

This chain links TRBV5-1 with TRBJ2-4, with 8 bases that match TRBD1. CDR3 length: 15 residues. With V trimmed by 4 bases and J by 7 bases, 10 bases remained unmatched. Looked up from germline, CDR1 is SGHRS and CDR2 is YFSETQ. The chain's CDR3 is CASSTLDRVINIQYF. The CDR3 region has the DNA TGCGCCAGCAGCACACTGGACAGGGTTATTAACATTCAGTACTTC.

The CDR3 spells CASSLGSSGGDTQYF. For the CDR3, the DNA is TGTGCCAGCAGCTTAGGATCTAGCGGGGGAGATACGCAGTATTTT. The chain couples TRBV11-3 to TRBJ2-3; 10 nucleotides line up with TRBD2. The junction had 3 bases not matched to a gene; V was cut back by 1 base and J by 5 bases. The CDR3 sequence is 15 residues long. The germline V gene encodes CDR1 SGHNT and CDR2 YENEEA.

V is TRBV24-1 and J is TRBJ2-2; 7 bases line up with TRBD2. The CDR3 has 14 residues. Trimming cost V 8 bases and J 3 bases; bases outside gene matches: 5. In germline, CDR1 is KGHDR, CDR2 SFDVKD. The CDR3 spells CATKAGDHTGELFF. The CDR3 nucleotides are TGTGCCACCAAGGCGGGGGATCACACCGGGGAGCTGTTTTTT.

This sequence joins TRBV27 and TRBJ1-6, with D possibly matching TRBD1 (5 bases). V was cut by 6 bases and J by 7 bases, with 16 bases left in between. The germline V gene encodes CDR1 MNHEY and CDR2 SMNVEV (reference sequence). The length of the CDR3 is 15 residues. The CDR3 region has the DNA TGTGCCAGCAGCCGTCCAGGACGGGGGAATTCACCCCTCCACTTT. This sequence encodes CASSRPGRGNSPLHF.

This clonotype was seen more than once but under ten times. The gene calls are TRBV20-1 and TRBJ1-1; TRBD1 agrees at 9 bases. The CDR3 length is 12 residues. Germline values: CDR1 DFQATT, CDR2 SNEGSKA (reference sequence). V was pared by 5 bases and J by 6 bases, with 4 bases of the junction left unmatched. CDR3 coding DNA: TGCAGTGCTGAGGACAGGGGCGCTGAAGCTTTCTTT. Its protein is CSAEDRGAEAFF.

The chain recombines TRBV3-1 with TRBJ1-2; 8 bases are a match to TRBD1. Germline V lookup: CDR1 LGHDT, CDR2 YNNKEL (reference sequence). The junction had 3 bases not matched to a gene; V was cut back by 1 base and J by 8 bases. The CDR3 sequence is 13 residues long. CDR3 sequence: CASSQGTGLGYTF. The CDR3 DNA reads as TGTGCCAGCAGCCAAGGGACAGGGTTGGGCTACACCTTC.

The chain employs TRBV25-1 and TRBJ2-5, with D tentatively TRBD2 (5 bases). Trimming removed 10 bases from V and 2 bases from J, with 14 bases in between. Germline V gene lookup returns CDR1 MGHDK and CDR2 SYGVNS. The CDR3 covers 13 residues. CDR3: CATALEIQETQYF. The CDR3 DNA follows: TGTGCCACCGCACTAGAAATACAAGAGACCCAGTACTTC.

The V gene is TRBV25-1, the J gene TRBJ1-4, with D perhaps matching TRBD1 (5 bases). The CDR3 is 18 amino acids. V dropped 1 base and J dropped 4 bases, with 19 bases sitting between them. Per the germline V gene, CDR1 is MGHDK and CDR2 is SYGVNS. CDR3 coding DNA: TGTGCCAGCAGTGAATCGGGCGGTTTGACAGCAAGTAATGAAAAACTGTTTTTT. Amino acid sequence: CASSESGGLTASNEKLFF.

The rearrangement links TRBV2 to TRBJ2-1, with 12 bases fitting TRBD2. The CDR3 extends over 15 amino acids. Germline CDR1 and CDR2: SNHLY and FYNNEI. The V gene end was trimmed by 4 bases and the J gene end by 9 bases; junction bases not matched to a gene: 7. CDR3 residues: CASSGLAGDGIEQFF. As DNA, the CDR3 is TGTGCCAGCAGTGGACTAGCGGGAGATGGAATTGAGCAGTTCTTC.

This clonotype was recorded a few times. The chain couples TRBV5-5 to TRBJ1-2; D is possibly TRBD1 (6 bases). The CDR3 totals 14 residues. Trimming pared 4 bases from V and 1 base from J, leaving 11 bases between. The germline V gene encodes CDR1 SGHKS and CDR2 YYEKEE (reference sequence). The DNA of the CDR3 is TGTGCCAGCAGCACAAGGACAGTTAACTATGGCTACACCTTC. Translating gives CASSTRTVNYGYTF.

This clonotype was counted once. V is TRBV18 and J is TRBJ2-3, with TRBD2 identical over 10 bases. Trimming at V came to 4 bases and at J to 0 bases, leaving 13 bases not matched to a gene. Germline CDR1 and CDR2: KGHSH and LQKENI. The CDR3 covers 19 residues. Here the CDR3 reads CASSLRLAGGTASTDTQYF. The CDR3 DNA reads TGTGCCAGCTCACTCCGATTAGCGGGGGGAACCGCTAGCACAGATACGCAGTATTTT.

J is TRBJ1-5 and V is TRBV12-3 or TRBV12-4, with TRBD1 matching 7 bases. The V segment lost 6 bases and the J segment 11 bases; nucleotides outside the gene matches: 10. This CDR3 spans 13 amino acids. The CDR3 spells CASRRDSEMAQHF. The CDR3 DNA follows: TGTGCCAGCAGACGGGACAGCGAGATGGCCCAGCATTTT.

In DNA form, the CDR3 reads TGCAGCGTGGGGGTGGGGGTTAACACTGAAGCTTTCTTT. This translates into CSVGVGVNTEAFF. V usage is TRBV29-1 and J usage is TRBJ1-1; a weak D match, TRBD1 (5 bases). The V end lost 6 bases, the J end lost 2 bases, and 13 bases lay between the germline ends. Germline V gene lookup returns CDR1 SQVTM and CDR2 ANQGSEA. The CDR3 is made up of 13 amino acids.

V usage is TRBV10-3 and J usage is TRBJ2-1; possibly TRBD1 for D (6 bases). The J call may be wrong; the DNA end is better matched by TRBJ2-7. CDR1 is ENHRY, CDR2 SYGVKD, per germline. The CDR3 runs 16 residues. CDR3 amino acids: CATGSWTARGYNEQYF. CDR3 in DNA: TGTGCCACAGGGTCTTGGACAGCCAGAGGGTACAATGAGCAGTACTTC.

This chain links TRBV20-1 with TRBJ2-1; 7 bases align to TRBD1. Per germline, CDR1 DFQATT and CDR2 SNEGSKA (reference sequence). This CDR3 has 12 residues. With V trimmed by 5 bases and J by 4 bases, 2 bases remained unmatched. The CDR3: CSAGGQYNEQFF. Written as DNA, the CDR3 is TGCAGTGCTGGGGGACAGTACAATGAGCAGTTCTTC.

The chain employs TRBV7-3 and TRBJ2-1, with a possible D match to TRBD1 (5 bases). Germline V gene sequence: CDR1 SGHTA, CDR2 FQGTGA. There are 13 residues in the CDR3. Trimming stripped 5 bases from V and 8 bases from J, with 13 bases between. CDR3 residues: CASSLNQGYEQFF. Here the CDR3 DNA reads TGTGCCAGCAGCCTCAATCAGGGCTATGAGCAGTTCTTC.